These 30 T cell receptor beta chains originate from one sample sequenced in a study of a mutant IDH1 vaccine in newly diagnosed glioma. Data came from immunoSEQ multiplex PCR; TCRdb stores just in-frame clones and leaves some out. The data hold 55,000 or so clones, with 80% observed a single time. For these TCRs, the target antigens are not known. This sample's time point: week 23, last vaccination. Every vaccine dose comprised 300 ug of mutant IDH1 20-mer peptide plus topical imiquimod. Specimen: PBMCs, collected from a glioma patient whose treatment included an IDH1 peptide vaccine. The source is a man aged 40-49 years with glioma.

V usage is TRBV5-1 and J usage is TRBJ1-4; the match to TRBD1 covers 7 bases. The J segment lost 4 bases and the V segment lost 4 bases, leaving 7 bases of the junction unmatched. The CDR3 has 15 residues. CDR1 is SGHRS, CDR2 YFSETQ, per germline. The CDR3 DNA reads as TGCGCCAGCAGCCCCCGGGACAGAGGTAATGAAAAACTGTTTTTT. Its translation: CASSPRDRGNEKLFF.

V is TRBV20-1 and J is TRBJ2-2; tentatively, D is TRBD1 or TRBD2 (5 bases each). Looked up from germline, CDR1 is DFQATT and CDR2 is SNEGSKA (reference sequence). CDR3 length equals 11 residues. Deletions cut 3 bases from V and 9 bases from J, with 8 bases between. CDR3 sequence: CSASTGRELFF. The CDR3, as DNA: TGCAGTGCTAGTACGGGGCGGGAGCTGTTTTTT.

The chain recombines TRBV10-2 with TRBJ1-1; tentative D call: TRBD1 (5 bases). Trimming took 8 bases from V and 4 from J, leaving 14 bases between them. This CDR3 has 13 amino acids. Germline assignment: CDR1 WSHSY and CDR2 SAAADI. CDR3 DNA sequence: TGCGCCAGCCGCGGCGGGGGGGGCACTGAAGCTTTCTTT. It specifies CASRGGGGTEAFF.

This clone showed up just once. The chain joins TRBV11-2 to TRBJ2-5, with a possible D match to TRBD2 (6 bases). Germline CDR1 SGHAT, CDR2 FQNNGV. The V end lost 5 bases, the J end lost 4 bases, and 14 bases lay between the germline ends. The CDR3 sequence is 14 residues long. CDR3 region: CASSPRWGVETQYF. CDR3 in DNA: TGTGCCAGCAGCCCGAGGTGGGGGGTAGAGACCCAGTACTTC. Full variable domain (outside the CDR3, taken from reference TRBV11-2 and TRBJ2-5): EAGVAQSPRYKIIEKRQSVAFWCNPISGHATLYWYQQILGQGPKLLIQFQNNGVVDDSQLPKDRFSAERLKGVDSTLKIQPAKLEDSAVYLCASSPRWGVETQYFGPGTRLLVL.

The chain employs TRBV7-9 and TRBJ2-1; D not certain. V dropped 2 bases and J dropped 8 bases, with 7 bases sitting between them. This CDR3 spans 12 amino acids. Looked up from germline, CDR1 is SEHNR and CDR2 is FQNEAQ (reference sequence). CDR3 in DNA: TGTGCCAGCAGCTTAAGTTGGGATGAGCAGTTCTTC. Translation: CASSLSWDEQFF. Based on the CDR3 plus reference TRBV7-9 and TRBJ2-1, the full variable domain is DTGVSQNPRHKITKRGQNVTFRCDPISEHNRLYWYRQTLGQGPEFLTYFQNEAQLEKSRLLSDRFSAERPKGSFSTLEIQRTEQGDSAMYLCASSLSWDEQFFGPGTRLTVL.

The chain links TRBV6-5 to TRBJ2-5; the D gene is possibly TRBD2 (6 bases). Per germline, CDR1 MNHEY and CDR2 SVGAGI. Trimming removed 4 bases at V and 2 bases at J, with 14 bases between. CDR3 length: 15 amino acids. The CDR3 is CASSSTGLRQETQYF. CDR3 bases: TGTGCCAGCAGTTCCACGGGACTTAGGCAAGAGACCCAGTACTTC.

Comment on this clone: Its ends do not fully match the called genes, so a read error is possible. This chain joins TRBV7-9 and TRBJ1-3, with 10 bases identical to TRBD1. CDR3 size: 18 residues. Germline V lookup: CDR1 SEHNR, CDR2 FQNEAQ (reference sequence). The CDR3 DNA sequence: TGTGCCAGCAGCTACCGGGACAGGGGCCACATAAATGGAGACACCATATATTTT. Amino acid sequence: CASSYRDRGHINGDTIYF.

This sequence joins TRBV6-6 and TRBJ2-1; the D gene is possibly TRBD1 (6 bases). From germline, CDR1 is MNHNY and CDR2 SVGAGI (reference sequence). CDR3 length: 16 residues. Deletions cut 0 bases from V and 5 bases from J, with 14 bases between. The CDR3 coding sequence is TGTGCCAGCAGTTACTCGAACAGGGCCCTCAACAATGAGCAGTTCTTC. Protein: CASSYSNRALNNEQFF.

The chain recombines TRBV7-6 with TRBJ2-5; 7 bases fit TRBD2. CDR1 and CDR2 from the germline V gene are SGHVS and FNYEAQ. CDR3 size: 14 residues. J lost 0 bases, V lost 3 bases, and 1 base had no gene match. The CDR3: CASSFGGYQETQYF. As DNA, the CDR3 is TGTGCCAGCAGCTTCGGGGGGTACCAAGAGACCCAGTACTTC.

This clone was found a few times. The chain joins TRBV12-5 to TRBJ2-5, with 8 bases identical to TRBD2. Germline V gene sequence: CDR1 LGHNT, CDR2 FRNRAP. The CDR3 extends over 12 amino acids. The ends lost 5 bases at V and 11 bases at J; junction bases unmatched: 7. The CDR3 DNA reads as TGTGCTAGTGGTGTTAGCGGGGTTGGACAGTACTTC. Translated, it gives CASGVSGVGQYF.

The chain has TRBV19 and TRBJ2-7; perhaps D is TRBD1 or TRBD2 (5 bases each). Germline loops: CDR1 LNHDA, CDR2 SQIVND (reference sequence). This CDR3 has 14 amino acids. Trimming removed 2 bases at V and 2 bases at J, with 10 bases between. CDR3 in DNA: TGTGCCAGTAGTATAAGCCTGGGGGCCTACGAGCAGTACTTC. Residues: CASSISLGAYEQYF.

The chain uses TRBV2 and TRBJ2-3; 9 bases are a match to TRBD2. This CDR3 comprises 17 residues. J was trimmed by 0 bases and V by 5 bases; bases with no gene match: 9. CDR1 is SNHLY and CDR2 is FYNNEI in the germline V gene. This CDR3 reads CASSRLAVDSSTDTQYF. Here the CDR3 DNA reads TGTGCCAGCAGTAGACTAGCGGTGGATTCTAGCACAGATACGCAGTATTTT. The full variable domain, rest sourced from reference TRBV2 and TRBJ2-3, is EPEVTQTPSHQVTQMGQEVILRCVPISNHLYFYWYRQILGQKVEFLVSFYNNEISEKSEIFDDQFSVERPDGSNFTLKIRSTKLEDSAMYFCASSRLAVDSSTDTQYFGPGTRLTVL.

The CDR3, as DNA: TGCGCCAGCAGCTTAGCCCCGGGCGCCACATATGGCTACACCTTC. Amino acid sequence: CASSLAPGATYGYTF. This rearrangement joins TRBV5-1 to TRBJ1-2; no reliable D call. V lost 2 bases to trimming and J lost 5 bases, with 16 bases between them. The CDR3 totals 15 residues. In germline, CDR1 is SGHRS, CDR2 YFSETQ. Looking up the rest from reference TRBV5-1 and TRBJ1-2 gives the full variable domain: KAGVTQTPRYLIKTRGQQVTLSCSPISGHRSVSWYQQTPGQGLQFLFEYFSETQRNKGNFPGRFSGRQFSNSRSEMNVSTLELGDSALYLCASSLAPGATYGYTFGSGTRLTVV.

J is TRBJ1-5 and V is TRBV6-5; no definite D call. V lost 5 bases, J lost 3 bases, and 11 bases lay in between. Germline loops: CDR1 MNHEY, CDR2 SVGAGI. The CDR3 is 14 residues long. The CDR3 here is CASSPMGNNQPQHF. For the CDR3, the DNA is TGTGCCAGCAGTCCGATGGGTAACAATCAGCCCCAGCATTTT.

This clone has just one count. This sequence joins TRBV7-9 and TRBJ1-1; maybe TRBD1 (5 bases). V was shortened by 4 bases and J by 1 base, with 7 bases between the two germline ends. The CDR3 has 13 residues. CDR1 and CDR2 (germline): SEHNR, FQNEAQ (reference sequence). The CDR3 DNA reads TGTGCCAGCAGCTCTCAGGGGAACACTGAAGCTTTCTTT. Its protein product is CASSSQGNTEAFF.

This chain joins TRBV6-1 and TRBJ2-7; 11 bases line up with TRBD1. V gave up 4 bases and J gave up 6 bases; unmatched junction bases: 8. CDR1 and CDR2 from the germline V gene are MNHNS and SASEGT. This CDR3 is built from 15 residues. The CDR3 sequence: CASSVLPGQGVEQYF. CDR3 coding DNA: TGTGCCAGCAGTGTTCTGCCGGGACAGGGGGTCGAGCAGTACTTC.

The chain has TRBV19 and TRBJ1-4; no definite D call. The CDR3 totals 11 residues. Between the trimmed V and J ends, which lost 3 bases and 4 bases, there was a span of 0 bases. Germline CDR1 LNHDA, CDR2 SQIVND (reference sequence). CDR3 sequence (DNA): TGTGCCAGTAGTATTAATGAAAAACTGTTTTTT. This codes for CASSINEKLFF.

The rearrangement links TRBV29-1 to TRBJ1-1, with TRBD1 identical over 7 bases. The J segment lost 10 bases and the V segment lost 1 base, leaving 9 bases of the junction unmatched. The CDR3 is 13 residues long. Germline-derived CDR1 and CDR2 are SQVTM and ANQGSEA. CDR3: CSVEARQGLGAFF. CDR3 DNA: TGCAGCGTTGAAGCACGACAGGGTCTTGGAGCTTTCTTT.

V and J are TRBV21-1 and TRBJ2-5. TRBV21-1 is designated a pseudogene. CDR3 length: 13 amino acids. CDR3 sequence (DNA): TGTGCCAGCAGCAGGGAACGGGAAGAGACCCAGTACTTC. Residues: CASSREREETQYF.

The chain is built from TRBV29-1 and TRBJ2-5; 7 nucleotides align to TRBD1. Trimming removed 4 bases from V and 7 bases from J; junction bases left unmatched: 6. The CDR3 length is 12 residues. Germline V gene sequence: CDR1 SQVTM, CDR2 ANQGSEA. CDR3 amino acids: CSVGDTGATQYF. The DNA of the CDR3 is TGCAGCGTTGGAGACACAGGGGCGACCCAGTACTTC.

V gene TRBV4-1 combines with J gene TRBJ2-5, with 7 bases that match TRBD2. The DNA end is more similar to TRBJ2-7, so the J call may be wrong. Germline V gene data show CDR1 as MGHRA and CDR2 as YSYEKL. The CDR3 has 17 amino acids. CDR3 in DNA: TGCGCCAGCAGCCAAATTTTCACGGGGGGACTTACCTACGAGCAGTACTTC. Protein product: CASSQIFTGGLTYEQYF.

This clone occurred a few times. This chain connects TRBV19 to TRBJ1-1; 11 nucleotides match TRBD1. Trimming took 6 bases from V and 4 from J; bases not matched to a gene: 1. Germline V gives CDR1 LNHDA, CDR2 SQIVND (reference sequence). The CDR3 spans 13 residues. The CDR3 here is CASSGTGGTEAFF. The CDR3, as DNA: TGTGCCAGTAGCGGGACAGGGGGCACTGAAGCTTTCTTT.

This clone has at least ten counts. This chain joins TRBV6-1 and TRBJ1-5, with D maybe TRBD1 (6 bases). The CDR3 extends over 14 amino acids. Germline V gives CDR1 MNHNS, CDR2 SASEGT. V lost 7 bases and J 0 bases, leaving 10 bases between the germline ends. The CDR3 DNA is TGTGCCAGCAAGGGGGTTAATAGCAATCAGCCCCAGCATTTT. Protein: CASKGVNSNQPQHF.

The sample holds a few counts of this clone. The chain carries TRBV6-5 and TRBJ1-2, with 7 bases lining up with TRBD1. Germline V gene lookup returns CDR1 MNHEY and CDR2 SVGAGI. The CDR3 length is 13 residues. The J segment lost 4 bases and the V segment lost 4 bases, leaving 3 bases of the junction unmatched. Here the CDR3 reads CASSWTGSYGYTF. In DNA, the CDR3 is TGTGCCAGCAGTTGGACAGGTTCCTATGGCTACACCTTC.

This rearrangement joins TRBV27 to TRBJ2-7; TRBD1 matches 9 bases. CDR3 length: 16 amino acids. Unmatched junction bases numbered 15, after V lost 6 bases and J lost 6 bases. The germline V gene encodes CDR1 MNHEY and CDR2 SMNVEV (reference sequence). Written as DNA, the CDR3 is TGTGCCAGCAGGTTCGGTGGGACAGGGAGGGGAAGCGAGCAGTACTTC. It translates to CASRFGGTGRGSEQYF.

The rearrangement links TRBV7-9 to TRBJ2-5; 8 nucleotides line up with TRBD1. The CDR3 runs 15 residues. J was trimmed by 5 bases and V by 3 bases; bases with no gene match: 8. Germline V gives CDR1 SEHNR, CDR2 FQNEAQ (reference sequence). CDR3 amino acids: CASSFGDRRRETQYF. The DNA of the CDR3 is TGTGCCAGCAGCTTTGGGGACAGGAGGAGGGAGACCCAGTACTTC.

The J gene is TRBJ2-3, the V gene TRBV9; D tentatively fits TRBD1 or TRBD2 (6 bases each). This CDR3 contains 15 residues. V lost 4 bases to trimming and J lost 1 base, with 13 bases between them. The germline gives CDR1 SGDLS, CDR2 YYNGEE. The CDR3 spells CASSIRGGGTDTQYF. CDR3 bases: TGTGCCAGCAGCATCAGGGGCGGGGGCACAGATACGCAGTATTTT.

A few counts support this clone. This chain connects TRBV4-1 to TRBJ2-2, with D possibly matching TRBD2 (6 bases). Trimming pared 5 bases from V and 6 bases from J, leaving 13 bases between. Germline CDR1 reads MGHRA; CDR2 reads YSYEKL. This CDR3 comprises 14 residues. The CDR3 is CASSYPTRAGELFF. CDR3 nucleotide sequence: TGCGCCAGCAGCTATCCGACTAGGGCCGGGGAGCTGTTTTTT.

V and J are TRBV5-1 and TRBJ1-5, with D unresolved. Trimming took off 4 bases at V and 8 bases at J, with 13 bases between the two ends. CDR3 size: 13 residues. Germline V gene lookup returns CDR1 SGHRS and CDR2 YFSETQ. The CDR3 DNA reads TGCGCCAGCAGCGTGGAGCCGCGGGAGCCCCAGCATTTT. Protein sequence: CASSVEPREPQHF.

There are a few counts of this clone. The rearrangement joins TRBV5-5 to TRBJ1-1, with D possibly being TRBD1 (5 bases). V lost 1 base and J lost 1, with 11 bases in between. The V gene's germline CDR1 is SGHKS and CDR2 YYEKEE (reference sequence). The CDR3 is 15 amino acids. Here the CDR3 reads CASSLLGVRNTEAFF. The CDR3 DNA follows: TGTGCCAGCAGCTTGTTAGGGGTTCGGAACACTGAAGCTTTCTTT.